A selection of T cell receptor beta chains follows, all from one sample in a study of blood T cell repertoires in COVID-19. Data came from immunoSEQ multiplex PCR; TCRdb stores just in-frame clones and leaves some out. This sample has some 130,000 clones, with 90% found just once. Material: peripheral blood. These TCRs come from a man aged 60 to 69 with COVID-19, enrolled during active disease. The CDR3 runs from the conserved cysteine through the conserved F or W. The D gene is left open where the match is weak. Only part of the rows carry a size: once, few, many, or a class if the clone is expanded.

18,TRBV4-1,.,TRBJ2-1,.,TGCGCCAGCAGCCAAGATCCCCAAGCGGCGGTGGGATACAATGAGCAGTTCTTC,CASSQDPQAAVGYNEQFF
18,TRBV7-6,.,TRBJ1-2,.,TGTGCCAGCAGCTTACTCGCACAGTCCATGCTTACTAACTATGGCTACACCTTC,CASSLLAQSMLTNYGYTF
15,TRBV11-2,TRBD1,TRBJ1-5,.,TGTGCCAGCAGCTTAGGAGCGGACAGGGTTCAGCCCCAGCATTTT,CASSLGADRVQPQHF
17,TRBV10-3,TRBD2,TRBJ2-3,.,TGTGCCCCTACACTGATTACTAGCGGGAGATCCTTGGATACGCAGTATTTT,CAPTLITSGRSLDTQYF
13,TRBV4-3,.,TRBJ2-1,.,TGCGCCAGCAGCTTGGACTCTCACAATGAGCAGTTCTTC,CASSLDSHNEQFF
11,TRBV13,TRBD2,TRBJ2-7,.,TGTGCCAGCAGCACCGGGGGGGAGCAGTACTTC,CASSTGGEQYF
17,TRBV28,TRBD1,TRBJ1-1,.,TGTGCCAGCAGTTTACCCCGGACAGGGAGAGCGAACACTGAAGCTTTCTTT,CASSLPRTGRANTEAFF
12,TRBV12-3/TRBV12-4,.,TRBJ1-2,.,TGTGCCAGCAGTTTAGTCAGCTATGGCTACACCTTC,CASSLVSYGYTF
15,TRBV3-1/TRBV3-2,TRBD2,TRBJ2-1,.,TGTGCCAGCAGCCAAGAATCTAGCGGGAGTTATGAGCAGTTCTTC,CASSQESSGSYEQFF
14,TRBV24-1,.,TRBJ1-2,.,TGTGCCACCAGCGATCTACGGGGGGGTTCAGGCTACACCTTC,CATSDLRGGSGYTF
15,TRBV11-3,.,TRBJ2-1,.,TGTGCCAGCAGCTTATACGGAGATAGCATCAATGAGCAGTTCTTC,CASSLYGDSINEQFF
15,TRBV19,.,TRBJ1-2,few,TGTGCCAGTAGTATACCCCCAGGGATGGGCTATGGCTACACCTTC,CASSIPPGMGYGYTF
15,TRBV6-5,TRBD1,TRBJ1-6,.,TGTGCCAGCAGTTACCAGACAGGGTGGGAATCACCCCTCCACTTT,CASSYQTGWESPLHF
12,TRBV24-1,.,TRBJ1-1,.,TGTGCCACCAGTGATTTTGAGGGAAGCGCTTTCTTT,CATSDFEGSAFF
16,TRBV28,TRBD2,TRBJ2-3,once,TGTGCCAGTTGCGGGTCTAGCGGGAGGGGCACAGATACGCAGTATTTT,CASCGSSGRGTDTQYF
13,TRBV29-1,.,TRBJ1-1,.,TGCAGCGTTGCTGAGGGAGGGGACACTGAAGCTTTCTTT,CSVAEGGDTEAFF
14,TRBV28,TRBD2,TRBJ2-7,.,TGTGCCAGCAGTTTAGGCGGGAGTGCCTACGAGCAGTACTTC,CASSLGGSAYEQYF
15,TRBV11-2,.,TRBJ1-1,.,TGTGCCAGCAGCTTAGGAACAGGGAGCGACACTGAAGCTTTCTTT,CASSLGTGSDTEAFF
14,TRBV3-1/TRBV3-2,TRBD2,TRBJ2-7,.,TGTGCCAGCACCGGGACTAGTTCTTCCTACGAGCAGTACTTC,CASTGTSSSYEQYF
15,TRBV9,.,TRBJ2-7,.,TGTGCCAGCAGCGGCCCTGGGGGCGGCCCCTACGAGCAGTACTTC,CASSGPGGGPYEQYF
15,TRBV18,TRBD1,TRBJ1-5,.,TGTGCCAGCTCATCGACAGGGATTAGCAATCAGCCCCAGCATTTT,CASSSTGISNQPQHF
15,TRBV4-1,TRBD1,TRBJ1-2,.,TGCGCCAGCAGCCAACACAGGGGCATCAACTATGGCTACACCTTC,CASSQHRGINYGYTF
16,TRBV7-8,TRBD1,TRBJ1-2,.,TGTGCCAGCAGCCTAGATAACAGGGGGCTGAACTATGGCTACACCTTC,CASSLDNRGLNYGYTF
14,TRBV7-6,TRBD1,TRBJ1-1,.,TGTGCCAGCAGCTTGGGACAGGGGTTGACTGAAGCTTTCTTT,CASSLGQGLTEAFF
20,TRBV15,.,TRBJ2-2,.,TGTGCCACCAGCAGAGATTACGGAACACAGTTACTCGCGAACACCGGGGAGCTGTTTTTT,CATSRDYGTQLLANTGELFF
15,TRBV4-1,.,TRBJ1-1,.,TGCGCCAGCAGCCAAGATGGGACCGGGGGGGCTGAAGCTTTCTTT,CASSQDGTGGAEAFF
13,TRBV7-2,.,TRBJ1-5,once,TGTGCCAGCAGCTTAGATCCGGGTCAGCCCCAGCATTTT,CASSLDPGQPQHF
12,TRBV7-9,.,TRBJ1-1,.,TGTGTCGCTAGGGGGGGGGTTCCGGGAGCTTTCTTT,CVARGGVPGAFF
18,TRBV6-1,TRBD1,TRBJ1-2,once,TGTGCCAGCAGTGAAGCCCGGACAGGGTTCGGAGCGGCCTATGGCTACACCTTC,CASSEARTGFGAAYGYTF
15,TRBV7-3,.,TRBJ2-1,.,TGTGCCAGCAGCTTAAGCGCAGGCTCCTACAATGAGCAGTTCTTC,CASSLSAGSYNEQFF
15,TRBV6-4,TRBD2,TRBJ2-1,few,TGTGCCAGCAGTTTAGAGGCTAGCGGATACAATGAGCAGTTCTTC,CASSLEASGYNEQFF